The 23 T cell receptor beta chains listed next were all sequenced from one sample in a study of OX40 agonist ivuxolimab in advanced cancers. Generated by immunoSEQ multiplex PCR, the TCRdb table keeps only in-frame clones and is missing some. The sample carries 77,000 or so clones, around 94% recorded once. The specimen comprised CD4+ or CD8+ T cells sorted from blood, sampled in a trial of the OX40 agonist ivuxolimab. These receptors were obtained from an adult with an advanced solid tumor such as melanoma, head and neck, liver or kidney cancer.

The V and J genes are TRBV28 and TRBJ2-5, with D perhaps TRBD1 (6 bases). Trimming cost V 4 bases and J 1 base, with 10 bases left between them. The CDR3 is 14 amino acids. The V gene's germline CDR1 is MDHEN and CDR2 SYDVKM. DNA of the CDR3: TGTGCCAGCAGTTCCACAGGGCTCCAAGAGACCCAGTACTTC. Translation gives CASSSTGLQETQYF.

The count of this clone is one. The V and J genes are TRBV7-2 and TRBJ2-7, with D tentatively TRBD1 (7 bases). Germline values: CDR1 SGHTA, CDR2 FQGNSA. Trimming left V 1 base short and J 4 bases short, with 11 bases between. The CDR3 consists of 14 residues. The CDR3 DNA is TGTGCCAGCAGCTTAGGCAGGGGGGCATACGAGCAGTACTTC. Amino acid sequence: CASSLGRGAYEQYF. The entire variable domain, with the rest obtained from reference TRBV7-2 and TRBJ2-7, is as follows: GAGVSQSPSNKVTEKGKDVELRCDPISGHTALYWYRQSLGQGLEFLIYFQGNSAPDKSGLPSDRFSAERTGGSVSTLTIQRTQQEDSAVYLCASSLGRGAYEQYFGPGTRLTVT.

The chain links TRBV5-6 to TRBJ2-1; 10 bases align to TRBD2. Germline CDR1 is SGHDT and CDR2 is YYEEEE. This CDR3 comprises 15 residues. V shed 2 bases, J shed 4 bases, and the junction held 3 bases outside the gene matches. CDR3 loop: CASSLLAGPYNEQFF. The CDR3, as DNA: TGTGCCAGCAGCTTACTAGCGGGGCCTTACAATGAGCAGTTCTTC.

The V gene is TRBV5-1, the J gene TRBJ2-7, with 8 bases identical to TRBD1. Germline V gene data show CDR1 as SGHRS and CDR2 as YFSETQ. Trimming took 4 bases from V and 0 from J; bases not matched to a gene: 3. The CDR3 loop spans 14 amino acids. The CDR3: CASSRTGPSYEQYF. The CDR3 nucleotides read TGCGCCAGCAGCCGGACAGGGCCCTCCTACGAGCAGTACTTC.

In this sample, this clone turned up once. The chain is built from TRBV2 and TRBJ2-2; D is perhaps TRBD1 or TRBD2 (6 bases each). From germline, CDR1 is SNHLY and CDR2 FYNNEI. The CDR3 length is 16 residues. Trimming shortened V by 3 bases and J by 8 bases, and 19 bases separated the two germline ends. CDR3 in amino acids: CASSDWGARGDGELFF. The CDR3 coding sequence is TGTGCCAGCAGTGATTGGGGGGCGAGGGGCGATGGGGAGCTGTTTTTT.

This chain uses TRBV23-1 with TRBJ1-6, with a tentative D call TRBD1 (6 bases). TRBV23-1 is an ORF, with its function uncertain. This CDR3 comprises 17 residues. V lost 2 bases and J 5 bases, leaving 16 bases between the germline ends. CDR3 protein: CASSQILGGTDNSPLHF. DNA of the CDR3: TGCGCCAGCAGTCAAATCTTAGGGGGTACGGATAATTCACCCCTCCACTTT.

The chain couples TRBV27 to TRBJ1-1; D not resolved. The V end lost 2 bases, the J end lost 6 bases, and 16 bases lay between the germline ends. This CDR3 spans 15 amino acids. Germline V gene lookup returns CDR1 MNHEY and CDR2 SMNVEV (reference sequence). The CDR3 DNA sequence: TGTGCCAGCAGTTTAACCAGTTTAAATGGCCCTGAAGCTTTCTTT. It yields the protein CASSLTSLNGPEAFF.

The gene calls are TRBV6-5 and TRBJ2-5; TRBD2 aligns across 7 bases. The germline CDR1 and CDR2 sequences are MNHEY and SVGAGI. This CDR3 is 15 amino acids long. Losses at the gene ends were 4 bases for V and 2 bases for J; bases not matched to a gene: 7. The CDR3 DNA reads TGTGCCAGCAGTTTGTCTAGCGGCCGACAAGAGACCCAGTACTTC. Amino acids: CASSLSSGRQETQYF.

The chain employs TRBV5-1 and TRBJ2-3; 8 positions match TRBD1. The V gene's germline CDR1 is SGHRS and CDR2 YFSETQ. V gave up 2 bases and J gave up 3 bases; unmatched junction bases: 5. The CDR3 covers 15 residues. CDR3 protein: CASSLLQGVTDTQYF. The CDR3 bases are TGCGCCAGCAGCTTACTACAGGGGGTGACAGATACGCAGTATTTT.

In DNA form, the CDR3 reads TGCGCCAGCAGCCAAGATGGACAGGGGGCCAACGTCCTGACTTTC. Its protein is CASSQDGQGANVLTF. J is TRBJ2-6 and V is TRBV4-3, with a weak D call TRBD1 (6 bases). The ends were cut back, 0 bases at V and 4 bases at J, with 7 bases in the middle. In germline, CDR1 is LGHNA, CDR2 YSLEER. The CDR3 length is 15 residues.

The chain couples TRBV19 to TRBJ1-6; the D is unclear. The CDR3 has 16 residues. CDR1 is LNHDA, CDR2 SQIVND, per germline (reference sequence). The ends were cut back, 1 base at V and 9 bases at J, with 16 bases in the middle. The CDR3 loop reads CASSIVRLTQSSPLHF. The CDR3 DNA sequence: TGTGCCAGTAGTATAGTTCGTCTGACTCAGAGTTCACCCCTCCACTTT.

The chain recombines TRBV2 with TRBJ1-6; D is undetermined. This CDR3 is built from 13 residues. Germline V gene sequence: CDR1 SNHLY, CDR2 FYNNEI. Trimming took off 8 bases at V and 5 bases at J, with 10 bases between the two ends. This CDR3 reads CASFGPNNSPLHF. For the CDR3, the DNA is TGTGCCAGCTTCGGACCCAATAATTCACCCCTCCACTTT.

The chain couples TRBV21-1 to TRBJ1-1. TRBV21-1 is classified as a pseudogene. The CDR3 has 12 amino acids. The CDR3 DNA sequence: TGTGCCAGCAGCAAACCGGGTACTGAAGCTTTCTTT. Its translation: CASSKPGTEAFF.

The rearrangement links TRBV5-1 to TRBJ2-1, with 10 bases matching TRBD1. Germline lookup yields CDR1 SGHRS and CDR2 YFSETQ. V gave up 2 bases and J gave up 2 bases; unmatched junction bases: 13. The CDR3 covers 19 residues. The CDR3 sequence is CASSFRDRGFGSPYNEQFF. The CDR3 DNA reads as TGCGCCAGCAGCTTCCGGGACAGGGGTTTCGGGAGTCCCTACAATGAGCAGTTCTTC.

This chain links TRBV6-4 with TRBJ1-6; TRBD1 is a possible D gene (6 bases). The germline CDR1 and CDR2 sequences are MRHNA and SNTAGT. Between the trimmed V and J ends, which lost 5 bases and 5 bases, there was a span of 22 bases. The CDR3 sequence is 18 residues long. CDR3 coding DNA: TGTGCCAGCAGTCAAGAGGACAGAGACTTTCCCGATAATTCACCCCTCCACTTT. This gives the protein CASSQEDRDFPDNSPLHF.

This clone is classed as medium-sized. This sequence joins TRBV13 and TRBJ2-7; D tentatively reads TRBD1 or TRBD2 (6 bases each). Germline CDR1 reads PRHDT; CDR2 reads FYEKMQ (reference sequence). CDR3 size: 14 residues. Trimming stripped 5 bases from V and 0 bases from J, with 11 bases between. The DNA for the CDR3 is TGTGCCAGCAGCCCGGAGGGGGACTCCTACGAGCAGTACTTC. The encoded protein is CASSPEGDSYEQYF.

CDR3 sequence: CASRDSTDTQYF. The CDR3 DNA reads as TGTGCCAGCAGGGATTCTACAGATACGCAGTATTTT. The chain combines TRBV7-9 with TRBJ2-3; no reliable D call. Per the germline V gene, CDR1 is SEHNR and CDR2 is FQNEAQ (reference sequence). The CDR3 length is 12 residues. Deletions cut 6 bases from V and 3 bases from J, with 7 bases between.

The genes are TRBV27 and TRBJ1-2; D not resolved. The germline V gene encodes CDR1 MNHEY and CDR2 SMNVEV (reference sequence). The V end was cut by 3 bases, the J end by 0 bases, with 5 bases between. The CDR3 sequence is 13 residues long. In DNA form, the CDR3 reads TGTGCCAGCAGTTTGTCACCTAACTATGGCTACACCTTC. As protein: CASSLSPNYGYTF.

The chain carries TRBV4-3 and TRBJ2-7; 11 bases match TRBD2. Germline CDR1 and CDR2: LGHNA and YSLEER. Trimming cost V 5 bases and J 2 bases; bases outside gene matches: 2. The CDR3 sequence is 14 residues long. The CDR3 nucleotides are TGCGCCAGCAGCACTAGCGGGAGCCCCTACGAGCAGTACTTC. Translating it yields CASSTSGSPYEQYF.

V usage is TRBV7-2 and J usage is TRBJ1-2; D not certain. Trimming took 4 bases from V and 1 from J, leaving 13 bases between them. The CDR3 spans 15 residues. Germline CDR1 SGHTA, CDR2 FQGNSA. CDR3 residues: CASSSHDKNNYGYTF. CDR3 DNA sequence: TGTGCCAGCAGCTCGCATGACAAAAATAACTATGGCTACACCTTC.

This chain uses TRBV5-5 with TRBJ2-1; D is uncertain. The germline V gene encodes CDR1 SGHKS and CDR2 YYEKEE (reference sequence). V lost 1 base to trimming and J lost 0 bases, with 11 bases between them. The CDR3 contains 16 residues. The CDR3 nucleotides are TGTGCCAGCAGCTTGTTTGAGTCGAGCTCCTACAATGAGCAGTTCTTC. Protein: CASSLFESSSYNEQFF.

The rearrangement links TRBV7-6 to TRBJ2-7; 9 bases line up with TRBD2. V shed 1 base, J shed 2 bases, and the junction held 6 bases outside the gene matches. This CDR3 region has 16 residues. Germline V lookup: CDR1 SGHVS, CDR2 FNYEAQ. The CDR3 nucleotides are TGTGCCAGCAGCTTAGAGGGACTAGCAGAGACCTACGAGCAGTACTTC. This translates into CASSLEGLAETYEQYF. The full variable domain, in which reference TRBV7-6 and TRBJ2-7 provide the parts outside the CDR3, is GAGVSQSPRYKVTKRGQDVALRCDPISGHVSLYWYRQALGQGPEFLTYFNYEAQQDKSGLPNDRFSAERPEGSISTLTIQRTEQRDSAMYRCASSLEGLAETYEQYFGPGTRLTVT.

The chain recombines TRBV27 with TRBJ1-1; no clear D gene. Germline assignment: CDR1 MNHEY and CDR2 SMNVEV (reference sequence). The ends were cut back, 4 bases at V and 0 bases at J, with 6 bases in the middle. The CDR3 spans 13 residues. CDR3 bases: TGTGCCAGCAGTTCCGCTTTGAACACTGAAGCTTTCTTT. Protein: CASSSALNTEAFF.